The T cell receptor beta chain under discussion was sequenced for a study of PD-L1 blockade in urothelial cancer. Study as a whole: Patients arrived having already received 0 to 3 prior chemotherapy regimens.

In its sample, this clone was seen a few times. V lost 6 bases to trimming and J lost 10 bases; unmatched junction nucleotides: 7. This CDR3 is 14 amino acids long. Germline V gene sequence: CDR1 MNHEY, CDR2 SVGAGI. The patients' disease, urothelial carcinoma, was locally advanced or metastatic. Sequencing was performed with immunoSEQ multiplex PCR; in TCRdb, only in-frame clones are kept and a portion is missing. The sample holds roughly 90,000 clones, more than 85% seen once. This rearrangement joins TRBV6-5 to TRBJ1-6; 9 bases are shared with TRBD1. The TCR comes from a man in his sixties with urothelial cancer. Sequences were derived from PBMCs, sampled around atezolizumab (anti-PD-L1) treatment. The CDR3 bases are TGTGCCAGCAGGCGGACAGGGGAGGAATCACCCCTCCACTTT. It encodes CASRRTGEESPLHF.